The sequence of this T cell receptor (beta chain) was determined in a study of beta chain features in type 1 diabetes. Study-level results: The VDJ junctions of type 1 diabetes patients carried fewer insertions and more deletions.

There are a few counts of this clone. The antigen is not known. The sequenced template was cDNA made from the entire isolated RNA. Sequencing used immunoSEQ multiplex PCR; TCRdb keeps in-frame clones, though not all of them. This repertoire shows some 410,000 clones, about 15% found once; its top ten account for approximately 0.035%. With 4 bases removed from V and 7 bases from J, the gap between germline ends came to 16 bases. This CDR3 region has 15 residues. Per germline, CDR1 SGHTA and CDR2 FQGNSA. The sequencing sample was made of naive CD4+ T cells from blood. The origin of this receptor is a man aged 30 to 45 in good health. The chain recombines TRBV7-2 with TRBJ1-4; a weak D match, TRBD1 (5 bases). The CDR3 DNA reads TGTGCCAGCAGCTCGCAGGGTTCAAAGGGTGAAAAACTGTTTTTT. Encoded protein: CASSSQGSKGEKLFF.